The next 7 T cell receptor beta chains were all read from a single sample in a study of human T cells and chemical hapten exposure. One entry per CDR3 protein results from TCRdb running MiXCR on the RACE reads. Of a few hundred thousand distinct CDR3 sequences in the sample, about 4.8% were seen once. Noted time point: patch test 1, 2 weeks after DPC sensitization. The treatment denotes: therapeutic diphenylcyclopropenone sensitization with weekly scalp DPC. The material was whole blood, obtained in connection with sensitization to the hapten diphenylcyclopropenone (DPC). Source of these receptors: a woman between 50 and 59 years old with alopecia areata. Some clones in this sample may be carry-over from other donors' samples.

This clonotype has a handful of counts. The rearrangement links TRBV20-1 to TRBJ2-1, with TRBD2 identical over 8 bases. CDR3 size: 14 residues. J lost 6 bases, V lost 0 bases, and 4 bases had no gene match. CDR1 DFQATT and CDR2 SNEGSKA come from the germline V gene (reference sequence). The CDR3: CSARDRTSSNEQFF. The CDR3 nucleotides are TGCAGTGCTAGAGATAGGACTAGCAGCAATGAGCAGTTCTTC.

This clonotype occurred many times. V gene TRBV6-5 combines with J gene TRBJ2-7, with TRBD1 matching 8 bases. V was pared by 2 bases and J by 3 bases, with 9 bases of the junction left unmatched. The CDR3 consists of 16 residues. Germline CDR1 reads MNHEY; CDR2 reads SVGAGI. CDR3 nucleotide sequence: TGTGCCAGCAGTTACAGTACAGGGGGAGGAATCTACGAGCAGTACTTC. This sequence encodes CASSYSTGGGIYEQYF.

This clonotype was recorded at least ten times. The chain links TRBV28 to TRBJ1-1; 10 bases agree with TRBD1. The germline V gene has CDR1 MDHEN and CDR2 SYDVKM. Germline trimming cut 5 bases from V and 4 bases from J; bases unmatched to any gene: 7. This CDR3 has 15 amino acids. This CDR3 reads CASSGGTGVSTEAFF. The CDR3 DNA follows: TGTGCCAGCAGTGGGGGGACAGGGGTGAGCACTGAAGCTTTCTTT.

The rearrangement uses TRBV10-3 and TRBJ2-2; D not certain. Germline CDR1 and CDR2: ENHRY and SYGVKD. Trimming stripped 6 bases from V and 3 bases from J, with 11 bases between. The CDR3 extends over 14 amino acids. The CDR3 coding sequence is TGTGCCATCAGCGGAGAGGTGGACACCGGGGAGCTGTTTTTT. Its translation: CAISGEVDTGELFF.

On this clonotype: A far more abundant clone sits one base away, making this likely a read error. The CDR3 is CASSLGAGVLFF. The CDR3 nucleotides are TGTGCCAGCAGCTTGGGAGCCGGGGTGCTGTTTTTT. This chain connects TRBV12-3 or TRBV12-4 to TRBJ2-2, with D tentatively TRBD2 (5 bases). The CDR3 runs to 12 residues.

This clonotype was counted many times. V is TRBV7-8 and J is TRBJ2-2; D is tentatively TRBD1 or TRBD2 (5 bases each). The germline gives CDR1 SGHVS, CDR2 FQNEAQ. The germline V and J ends were trimmed by 1 base and 0 bases, with 9 bases remaining between them. The CDR3 sequence is 16 residues long. The CDR3 nucleotides read TGTGCCAGCAGCTTAGAAGGGACGGCGAACACCGGGGAGCTGTTTTTT. Its protein product is CASSLEGTANTGELFF.

At least ten counts were recorded for this clonotype. This rearrangement joins TRBV2 to TRBJ2-2; D gene unclear. The CDR3 totals 14 residues. Looked up from germline, CDR1 is SNHLY and CDR2 is FYNNEI. The V end lost 0 bases, the J end lost 4 bases, and 6 bases lay between the germline ends. The CDR3 DNA reads as TGTGCCAGCAGTGAAGCGCGGAGCACCGGGGAGCTGTTTTTT. As protein: CASSEARSTGELFF. The full variable domain, its missing parts supplied by reference TRBV2 and TRBJ2-2, is EPEVTQTPSHQVTQMGQEVILRCVPISNHLYFYWYRQILGQKVEFLVSFYNNEISEKSEIFDDQFSVERPDGSNFTLKIRSTKLEDSAMYFCASSEARSTGELFFGEGSRLTVL.